This T cell receptor (beta chain) is from a study of beta chain features in type 1 diabetes. Expressed TCRB transcripts were sequenced because the isolated RNA had all been reverse transcribed beforehand. The protocol was immunoSEQ multiplex PCR, while the TCRdb copy is restricted to in-frame clones and leaves out a portion. The sample has 200,000 to 300,000 clones, roughly an eighth seen once; the top ten hold 0.026%. The CDR3 totals 14 residues. V was cut by 5 bases and J by 3 bases, with 13 bases left in between. CDR1 and CDR2 from the germline V gene are SGHTA and FQGNSA. This clone was picked up a small number of times.

Sequenced input: naive CD4+ T cells from blood. The chain carries TRBV7-2 and TRBJ2-5; tentative D call: TRBD1 (6 bases). The receptor was isolated from a middle-aged woman in good health. In DNA, the CDR3 is TGTGCCAGCAGCCCAGGGGCAGGGAAAGAGACCCAGTACTTC. Amino acids: CASSPGAGKETQYF.